Listed below are T cell receptor beta chains from one sample, sequenced in a study of T-cell memory formation after mild COVID-19. TCRdb used MiXCR to reprocess the 5' RACE reads, holding one entry per CDR3 protein. This repertoire shows approximately 480,000 distinct CDR3 sequences, roughly 20% found once; its top ten account for roughly 12%. The sequencing sample was made of PBMCs or a T cell subset sorted from them (not recorded which). The source of these receptors is an adult woman who had mild COVID-19 (a few samples of this study predate the infection). Cell type and time point are not known. CDR3s include the opening cysteine and the closing phenylalanine or tryptophan. The D gene is left open where the match is weak. Size tells how often a clone was seen (once, few, many) or the class of an expanded clone, and some rows leave it out.

d_gene,v_gene,j_gene,abundance,CDR3aa,CDR3nt
-,TRBV10-3,TRBJ2-3,few,CAISRDGTLDTQYF,TGTGCCATCAGCCGGGACGGCACATTAGATACGCAGTATTTT
TRBD1,TRBV5-1,TRBJ2-3,many,CASSLTGGTTDTQYF,TGCGCCAGCAGCTTGACAGGGGGCACGACAGATACGCAGTATTTT
TRBD2,TRBV6-5,TRBJ2-7,few,CASSRGGRQASYEQYF,TGTGCCAGCAGTCGCGGGGGGAGACAGGCATCCTACGAGCAGTACTTC
-,TRBV5-1,TRBJ1-1,few,CASSSFRDSGNEAFF,TGCGCCAGCAGCAGCTTTAGAGACAGCGGTAATGAAGCTTTCTTT
-,TRBV6-6,TRBJ2-3,-,CASSPPVAGASTDTQYF,TGTGCCAGCAGTCCCCCTGTGGCGGGGGCAAGCACAGATACGCAGTATTTT
TRBD1,TRBV29-1,TRBJ1-2,-,CSVLQDRDYGYTF,TGCAGCGTCCTTCAAGACAGGGACTATGGCTACACCTTC
TRBD1,TRBV20-1,TRBJ1-5,-,CSAAKPGQGARQPQHF,TGCAGTGCCGCGAAACCGGGACAGGGGGCAAGGCAGCCCCAGCATTTT
-,TRBV11-2,TRBJ1-2,-,CASSLERGTGYTF,TGTGCCAGCAGCTTAGAAAGGGGTACTGGCTACACCTTC
TRBD2,TRBV6-5,TRBJ2-2,-,CASTAIAGSNTGELFF,TGTGCCAGCACTGCTATAGCGGGGTCGAACACCGGGGAGCTGTTTTTT
-,TRBV27,TRBJ1-2,many,CASSLYGTNNGYTF,TGTGCCAGCAGTTTATATGGGACAAATAATGGCTACACCTTC
-,TRBV12-3/TRBV12-4,TRBJ1-2,few,CASTIGQIYGYTF,TGTGCCAGCACCATAGGACAGATCTATGGCTACACCTTC
-,TRBV10-2,TRBJ2-7,-,CASSESAIYEQYF,TGCGCCAGCAGTGAGTCAGCGATCTACGAGCAGTACTTC
TRBD2,TRBV3-1,TRBJ2-1,many,CASSQDVQASGRSEQFF,TGTGCCAGCAGCCAAGATGTACAGGCTAGCGGGAGGAGTGAGCAGTTCTTC
-,TRBV12-3/TRBV12-4,TRBJ2-1,few,CASSFFPGDYNEQFF,TGTGCCAGCAGTTTCTTTCCGGGGGACTACAATGAGCAGTTCTTC
-,TRBV7-9,TRBJ2-4,few,CASSLVGGLGKNIQYF,TGTGCCAGCAGCTTAGTAGGAGGTTTGGGCAAAAACATTCAGTACTTC
-,TRBV24-1,TRBJ1-5,-,CATSGDPKGGKTQPQHF,TGTGCCACCAGTGGGGACCCTAAGGGGGGCAAGACTCAGCCCCAGCATTTT
-,TRBV3-1,TRBJ2-7,-,CASSQVLGAGSYEQYF,TGTGCCAGCAGCCAAGTACTGGGGGCAGGGTCCTACGAGCAGTACTTC
-,TRBV2,TRBJ2-7,few,CASNLPLGSINYEQYF,TGTGCCAGCAATCTACCCCTCGGCAGCATCAATTACGAGCAGTACTTC
-,TRBV7-9,TRBJ2-3,many,CASSDTGPGTQYF,TGTGCCAGCAGCGATACGGGGCCGGGTACGCAGTATTTT
TRBD1,TRBV24-1,TRBJ2-6,-,CATSDQVWQGANSGANVLTF,TGTGCCACCAGTGACCAGGTCTGGCAGGGGGCTAACTCTGGGGCCAACGTCCTGACTTTC
TRBD2,TRBV5-1,TRBJ2-3,-,CASSLGWDYRTDTQYF,TGCGCCAGCAGCTTGGGTTGGGACTACCGCACAGATACGCAGTATTTT
TRBD2,TRBV24-1,TRBJ2-1,-,CATSDLGSASGRGQFF,TGTGCCACCAGTGATTTAGGGTCGGCTAGCGGGAGGGGACAGTTCTTC
-,TRBV12-3/TRBV12-4,TRBJ2-1,few,CASSALGRGEQFF,TGTGCCAGCAGCGCCCTAGGACGGGGTGAGCAGTTCTTC
TRBD2,TRBV4-2,TRBJ2-1,-,CASSQVWRQRGEDEQFF,TGTGCCAGCAGCCAAGTCTGGCGTCAGCGGGGGGAGGATGAGCAGTTCTTC
-,TRBV29-1,TRBJ2-3,few,CSVGRGVVDTQYF,TGCAGCGTTGGACGGGGAGTGGTAGATACGCAGTATTTT
-,TRBV20-1,TRBJ1-2,once,CSARWTANYGYTF,TGCAGTGCTAGGTGGACAGCTAACTATGGCTACACCTTC
-,TRBV6-4,TRBJ2-1,-,CASSVDFYSSYNEQFF,TGTGCCAGCAGTGTGGACTTCTATAGCTCCTACAATGAGCAGTTCTTC
-,TRBV3-1,TRBJ1-2,-,CASSKKTVYGYTF,TGTGCCAGCAGCAAAAAGACGGTCTATGGCTACACCTTC
-,TRBV7-9,TRBJ2-1,-,CASSLDLSYNEQFF,TGTGCCAGCAGCTTAGATCTGTCCTACAATGAGCAGTTCTTC
-,TRBV6-2/TRBV6-3,TRBJ2-1,few,CASSPLLGAGSYNEQFF,TGTGCCAGCAGTCCCCTCCTTGGGGCGGGCTCCTACAATGAGCAGTTCTTC
TRBD1,TRBV7-3,TRBJ1-1,few,CASSLTGQVNTEAFF,TGTGCCAGCAGCTTAACGGGACAGGTGAACACTGAAGCTTTCTTT
-,TRBV6-5,TRBJ2-7,few,CASSASRGGEQYF,TGTGCCAGCAGTGCATCCAGGGGAGGCGAGCAGTACTTC
TRBD2,TRBV6-2/TRBV6-3,TRBJ2-3,-,CASSRSSGRVSTDTQYF,TGTGCCAGCAGCCGATCTAGCGGGAGGGTAAGCACAGATACGCAGTATTTT
-,TRBV20-1,TRBJ2-3,-,CSARSPLLTDTQYF,TGCAGTGCTAGATCTCCACTTTTGACAGATACGCAGTATTTT
-,TRBV9,TRBJ2-7,-,CASSRLSELIPYEQYF,TGTGCCAGCAGTCGACTATCGGAACTAATCCCCTACGAGCAGTACTTC
TRBD1,TRBV10-3,TRBJ1-2,many,CAISESTGDGYTF,TGTGCCATCAGTGAGTCTACAGGGGATGGCTACACCTTC
-,TRBV7-2,TRBJ2-3,many,CASSLVWLPADTQYF,TGTGCCAGCAGCTTAGTATGGCTGCCAGCCGATACGCAGTATTTT
-,TRBV5-1,TRBJ2-7,few,CASSLGPRGNEQYF,TGCGCCAGCAGCTTGGGTCCACGGGGGAACGAGCAGTACTTC
-,TRBV6-2/TRBV6-3,TRBJ2-1,many,CASRGNGYNEQFF,TGTGCCAGCAGGGGGAACGGCTACAATGAGCAGTTCTTC
-,TRBV5-1,TRBJ2-7,-,CASSLFPVTDSYEQYF,TGCGCCAGCAGCTTGTTCCCCGTCACCGATTCCTACGAGCAGTACTTC
TRBD2,TRBV24-1,TRBJ2-3,few,CATSASGSTDTQYF,TGTGCCACCAGTGCTAGCGGTAGCACAGATACGCAGTATTTT
-,TRBV7-9,TRBJ2-5,many,CASSKDSPPLETQYF,TGTGCCAGCAGCAAGGACAGCCCTCCATTAGAGACCCAGTACTTC
-,TRBV7-2,TRBJ1-4,-,CASSSSGGYNEKLFF,TGTGCCAGCAGCTCTTCGGGAGGCTATAATGAAAAACTGTTTTTT
TRBD1,TRBV7-8,TRBJ1-2,few,CASSLAVWARGRWDGYTF,TGTGCCAGCAGCTTAGCGGTCTGGGCCAGGGGGCGCTGGGATGGCTACACCTTC
-,TRBV3-1,TRBJ2-1,few,CASSPQGFNEQFF,TGTGCCAGCAGCCCGCAGGGGTTCAATGAGCAGTTCTTC
-,TRBV27,TRBJ1-5,-,CASSGRGFSPLGSNQPQHF,TGTGCCAGCTCTGGGCGGGGTTTTTCCCCTTTGGGCAGCAATCAGCCCCAGCATTTT
-,TRBV3-1,TRBJ2-7,-,CASSQDRGRTKGEQYF,TGTGCCAGCAGCCAAGATAGGGGCCGCACCAAGGGCGAGCAGTACTTC
-,TRBV7-9,TRBJ2-2,-,CASRDLGDFPNTGELFF,TGTGCCAGCAGAGACCTGGGGGACTTCCCGAACACCGGGGAGCTGTTTTTT
TRBD1,TRBV7-9,TRBJ2-5,few,CASRPQGAEETQYF,TGTGCCAGCAGGCCTCAGGGGGCAGAAGAGACCCAGTACTTC
-,TRBV7-9,TRBJ2-1,many,CASSSVFEQFF,TGTGCCAGCAGCTCCGTTTTCGAGCAGTTCTTC
-,TRBV5-1,TRBJ2-1,-,CASSLDGGTYNEQFF,TGCGCCAGCAGCTTGGATGGGGGGACCTACAATGAGCAGTTCTTC
TRBD1,TRBV27,TRBJ2-7,-,CASSPRTGYQQYF,TGTGCCAGCAGTCCCAGGACAGGGTATCAGCAGTACTTC
-,TRBV7-6,TRBJ2-5,many,CASSLAPGEETQYF,TGTGCCAGCAGCTTAGCCCCAGGGGAAGAGACCCAGTACTTC
TRBD1,TRBV27,TRBJ1-5,-,CASSEGAEQPQHF,TGTGCCAGCAGCGAGGGGGCTGAACAGCCCCAGCATTTT
TRBD1,TRBV6-5,TRBJ1-1,-,CASSYSGQAHTTEAFF,TGTGCCAGCAGTTACTCGGGACAGGCCCATACCACTGAAGCTTTCTTT
TRBD1,TRBV14,TRBJ2-7,few,CASSQGQGRYEQYF,TGTGCCAGCAGCCAGGGACAGGGTCGATACGAGCAGTACTTC
-,TRBV11-2,TRBJ2-5,-,CASSFSSAGVQETQYF,TGTGCCAGCAGCTTCTCATCTGCAGGTGTCCAAGAGACCCAGTACTTC
TRBD2,TRBV11-2,TRBJ2-3,-,CASSSPRLAGSTDTQYF,TGTGCCAGCAGCTCACCCCGACTAGCGGGGAGCACAGATACGCAGTATTTT
-,TRBV24-1,TRBJ2-7,few,CATGTENSYEQYF,TGTGCCACGGGTACAGAAAACTCCTACGAGCAGTACTTC
TRBD1,TRBV7-9,TRBJ1-1,-,CASSPPQGAAFF,TGTGCCAGCAGCCCCCCCCAGGGGGCAGCTTTCTTT